This TCR beta chain was identified in a study of CD8 T cells in ankylosing spondylitis. In making TCR beta libraries, quantitative 5'-RACE with molecular barcodes was used. TCRdb redid the calling of the 5' RACE reads with MiXCR, one entry per CDR3 protein. The sample records approximately 500,000 distinct CDR3 sequences, roughly 13% being singletons. CDR3 length equals 20 residues. Study-level findings and limits: What seemed typical of ankylosing spondylitis blood was a TCR beta motif built from roughly 8 highly homologous variants.

To note about this clonotype: Its antigen is currently unknown.

The clonotype originates from a male donor with ankylosing spondylitis. This sequence joins TRBV21-1 and TRBJ2-7; TRBD1, the D gene given by the table, was not confirmed from the DNA. TRBV21-1 is designated a pseudogene. The sequenced material came from blood, either unsorted or a sorted T cell fraction (not recorded which). CDR3 sequence (DNA): TGTGCCAGCAGCAATGACGGACAGAGAGAATCCCTCACACTGGTCTACGAGCAGTACTTC. Protein: CASSNDGQRESLTLVYEQYF.